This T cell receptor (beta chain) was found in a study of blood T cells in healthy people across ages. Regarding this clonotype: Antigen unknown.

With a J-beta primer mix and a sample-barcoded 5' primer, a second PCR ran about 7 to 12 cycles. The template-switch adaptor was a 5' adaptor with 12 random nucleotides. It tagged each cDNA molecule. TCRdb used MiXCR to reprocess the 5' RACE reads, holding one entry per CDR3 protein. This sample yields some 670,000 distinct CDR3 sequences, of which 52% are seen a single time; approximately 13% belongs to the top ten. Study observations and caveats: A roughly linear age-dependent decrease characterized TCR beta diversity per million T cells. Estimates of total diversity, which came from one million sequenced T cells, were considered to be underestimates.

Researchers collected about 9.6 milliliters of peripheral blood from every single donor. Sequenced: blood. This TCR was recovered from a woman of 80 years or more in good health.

The CDR3 bases are TGCGCCAGCAGTGAGGGGCGGGAGGCCGGGGAGCTGTTTTTT. This sequence encodes CASSEGREAGELFF. The chain is built from TRBV10-2 and TRBJ2-2, with 8 positions matching TRBD2. The CDR3 consists of 14 residues. Germline CDR1 WSHSY, CDR2 SAAADI. Trimming took 2 bases from V and 6 from J; bases not matched to a gene: 2.